This section outlines one T cell receptor beta chain sequence together with its context. Its antigen is undetermined. This sample was taken from a study of identical twins. Study-wide results and limits: The models systematically underestimated how much out-of-frame TCR alpha was shared in monozygotic twins. Abundant beta clonotypes from cord blood had fewer insertions, unlike memory repertoires, which showed none. Findings depended on cross-sectional statistics rather than tracking the same donors.

cDNA molecules carried unique molecular identifiers, and template switching added a universal primer site. TCRdb reanalysed the 5' RACE reads using MiXCR and keeps one entry per CDR3 protein. Of hundreds of thousands of distinct CDR3 sequences in the sample, about an eighth were seen once. V dropped 0 bases and J dropped 2 bases, with 5 bases sitting between them. The germline gives CDR1 MNHEY, CDR2 SVGEGT. The CDR3 is 15 residues long. The receptor was isolated from a woman aged 18-29 years in good health. The sequencing sample was made of memory (CD45RO+) T cells sorted from blood. The chain recombines TRBV6-2 or TRBV6-3 with TRBJ2-6; D possibly corresponds to TRBD2 (5 bases). The CDR3: CASSYSGAGANVLTF. CDR3 bases: TGTGCCAGCAGTTACTCCGGGGCTGGGGCCAACGTCCTGACTTTC.